Below, 8 T cell receptor beta chains from the same sample are listed, as sequenced in a study of blood T cells in healthy people across ages. The use of a sample-barcoded 5' primer and a J-beta primer mix characterized a second PCR of roughly 6 to 11 cycles. Each CDR3 protein gets one entry after TCRdb re-called the 5' RACE reads with MiXCR. The sample carries 1,500,000 or so distinct CDR3 sequences, approximately 59% recorded once. The sample consisted of blood. The receptors were sampled from a man aged 18 to 29 in good health.

V usage is TRBV4-1 and J usage is TRBJ2-3; TRBD2 matches at 12 bases. This CDR3 comprises 16 residues. Germline values: CDR1 MGHRA, CDR2 YSYEKL. V was pared by 4 bases and J by 2 bases, with 4 bases of the junction left unmatched. The CDR3 nucleotides are TGCGCCAGCAGCCCGGGACTAGCGGGTGTCACAGATACGCAGTATTTT. The encoded protein is CASSPGLAGVTDTQYF.

This clonotype was counted between two and nine times. The chain combines TRBV27 with TRBJ2-3, with D possibly TRBD1 on 5 matching bases. Germline CDR1 is MNHEY and CDR2 is SMNVEV (reference sequence). The V and J ends lost 5 bases and 8 bases respectively, with 14 bases between them. The CDR3 has 13 residues. For the CDR3, the DNA is TGTGCCAGCAGTCTAGGGCTAAGGGGTACGCAGTATTTT. Translation gives CASSLGLRGTQYF.

This rearrangement joins TRBV20-1 to TRBJ2-7; D perhaps matches TRBD2 (6 bases). V shed 0 bases and J shed 1 base, with 16 bases lying between them. Germline CDR1 is DFQATT and CDR2 is SNEGSKA (reference sequence). The CDR3 contains 16 residues. In nucleotides, the CDR3 is TGCAGTGCTAGAGAGGAGGGCAGCCGGGGGTCCTACGAGCAGTACTTC. Protein sequence: CSAREEGSRGSYEQYF.

The chain has TRBV5-5 and TRBJ2-6; D may be TRBD1 (6 bases). This CDR3 contains 18 residues. V lost 6 bases and J 0 bases, leaving 19 bases between the germline ends. CDR1 is SGHKS and CDR2 is YYEKEE in the germline V gene (reference sequence). The DNA of the CDR3 is TGTGCCAGCACCTCTAGCCCAGGGGCTCCCTCTGGGGCCAACGTCCTGACTTTC. This translates into CASTSSPGAPSGANVLTF. Together with reference TRBV5-5 and TRBJ2-6, the CDR3 gives the full variable domain: DAGVTQSPTHLIKTRGQQVTLRCSPISGHKSVSWYQQVLGQGPQFIFQYYEKEERGRGNFPDRFSARQFPNYSSELNVNALLLGDSALYLCASTSSPGAPSGANVLTFGAGSRLTVL.

The rearrangement uses TRBV11-2 and TRBJ2-7; no clear D. TRBJ2-5 explains the end of the DNA better; the J call may be wrong. This CDR3 is 15 amino acids long. Germline assignment: CDR1 SGHAT and CDR2 FQNNGV. The CDR3 here is CASSSSGPPGETQYF. The CDR3 DNA reads as TGTGCCAGCAGCTCATCCGGGCCACCGGGAGAGACCCAGTACTTC.

Only a few counts were recorded for this clonotype. The gene calls are TRBV7-2 and TRBJ1-1, with D perhaps TRBD1 (5 bases). Looked up from germline, CDR1 is SGHTA and CDR2 is FQGNSA. The CDR3 is made up of 13 amino acids. The V gene lost 6 bases and the J gene lost 6 bases, with 14 bases spanning the gap. CDR3 bases: TGTGCCAGCAGTAAAGTAGGACAAGCTGAAGCTTTCTTT. Its translation: CASSKVGQAEAFF.

The chain recombines TRBV7-9 with TRBJ2-3, with D unresolved. The CDR3 totals 15 residues. The germline gives CDR1 SEHNR, CDR2 FQNEAQ (reference sequence). V dropped 3 bases and J dropped 5 bases, with 15 bases sitting between them. The CDR3 loop reads CASSFWWWDLDTQYF. The CDR3 DNA sequence: TGTGCCAGCAGCTTTTGGTGGTGGGATTTAGATACGCAGTATTTT.

CDR3 sequence: CASSLALPSYEQYF. CDR3 nucleotides: TGTGCCAGCAGTTTAGCCCTACCCTCCTACGAGCAGTACTTC. The chain is built from TRBV28 and TRBJ2-7; no clear D. The CDR3 runs 14 residues. The germline V gene encodes CDR1 MDHEN and CDR2 SYDVKM. Trimming shortened V by 2 bases and J by 0 bases, and 8 bases separated the two germline ends.